Listed below are T cell receptor beta chains from one sample, sequenced in a study of blood T cell repertoires in COVID-19. Profiling relied on immunoSEQ multiplex PCR, and the TCRdb table lists in-frame clones only, not all of them. The table records under 200,000 clones, just under 80% of them present only once. The source material was peripheral blood. Every receptor here comes from a man in his 70s with active or convalescent COVID-19. The CDR3 runs from the conserved cysteine through the conserved F or W. D genes are given only for firm matches. For some rows the clone size is stated as once, few or many, or as a class when expanded; others skip it.

j_call d_call clone_size v_call cdr3_nt cdr3_aa
TRBJ1-1 NA NA TRBV3-1/TRBV3-2 TGTGCCAGCAGCCCAACGGACAGAAACACTGAAGCTTTCTTT CASSPTDRNTEAFF
TRBJ1-3 TRBD1 NA TRBV5-1 TGCGCCAGCAGCTCGCAGGGGGCTGATGGAAACACCATATATTTT CASSSQGADGNTIYF
TRBJ2-7 TRBD2 NA TRBV6-1 TGTGCCAGCAGTGAATGGGCTAGCGGGGGGGCGACCGAGCAGTACTTC CASSEWASGGATEQYF
TRBJ1-3 TRBD1 NA TRBV6-4 TGTGCCAGCAGTGACTCGGAGGGGGCTTCTGGAAACACCATATATTTT CASSDSEGASGNTIYF
TRBJ1-2 NA NA TRBV25-1 TGTGCCAGCAGTGAAGCCGGGAGACCCTATGGCTACACCTTC CASSEAGRPYGYTF
TRBJ1-2 TRBD1 NA TRBV5-1 TGCGCCAGCAGCTTTTCCCAGGGGGTCGGCGTAGTCCGGGATGGCTACACCTTC CASSFSQGVGVVRDGYTF
TRBJ1-1 NA NA TRBV7-7 TGTGCCAGCAGCCCAGGGTTAGACACTGAAGCTTTCTTT CASSPGLDTEAFF
TRBJ2-3 TRBD1 few TRBV9 TGTGCCAGCAGCGTAGGACAGGGAAGCACAGATACGCAGTATTTT CASSVGQGSTDTQYF
TRBJ1-3 NA once TRBV3-1/TRBV3-2 TGTGCCAGCAGCCAATTTCGGTCCTCTGGAAACACCATATATTTT CASSQFRSSGNTIYF
TRBJ2-1 TRBD2 NA TRBV19 TGTGCCAGTAGTACCGCGGGGGGCGCCCAAAATGAGCAGTTCTTC CASSTAGGAQNEQFF
TRBJ2-2 TRBD2 few TRBV6-5 TGTGCCAGCAGTTACTTGGGAGGGAGGGACGGGGAGCTGTTTTTT CASSYLGGRDGELFF
TRBJ2-5 NA few TRBV5-1 TGCGCCAGCAGCTTGACCCCGGAGAGGAGGGTTAAGACCCAGTACTTC CASSLTPERRVKTQYF
TRBJ2-5 NA NA TRBV7-2 TGTGCCAGCAGCTTAGGGTGGAGTTGGGTAGAGACCCAGTACTTC CASSLGWSWVETQYF
TRBJ2-1 NA NA TRBV30 TGTGCCTGGAAGTGGGAGTTTCAGCAGTTCTTC CAWKWEFQQFF
TRBJ1-6 NA NA TRBV7-2 TGTGCCAGCAGTCAATCTCAGGGTCGGGGGGGCTCACCCCTCCACTTT CASSQSQGRGGSPLHF
TRBJ1-1 NA NA TRBV29-1 TGCAGCGCTAAACACCCAGGGTCCCTGACTGAAGCTTTCTTT CSAKHPGSLTEAFF
TRBJ2-7 NA once TRBV9 TGTGCCAGCAACGCCCGGGGTGGCGGTGCCTTCTACGAGCAGTACTTC CASNARGGGAFYEQYF
TRBJ1-6 NA once TRBV12-3/TRBV12-4 TGTGCCAGCAGTTTGAGATTTGATTCACCCCTCCACTTT CASSLRFDSPLHF
TRBJ1-3 TRBD1 NA TRBV4-1 TGCGCCAGCAGCCACCCGGGACAGGGGTCAAACTCTGGAAACACCATATATTTT CASSHPGQGSNSGNTIYF
TRBJ2-2 NA NA TRBV23-1 TGCGCCAGCAGTCCCGGGGTAGGCACCGGGGAGCTGTTTTTT CASSPGVGTGELFF
TRBJ1-4 TRBD1 once TRBV6-5 TGTGCCAGCAGCAGACAGGGGGCCAAGAATGAAAAACTGTTTTTT CASSRQGAKNEKLFF
TRBJ1-2 NA NA TRBV6-4 TGTGCCAGCAGTGACTCCCAGTATAGCGGCTACACCTTC CASSDSQYSGYTF
TRBJ1-6 NA NA TRBV21-1 TGTGCCAGCACCGACAGGGCAATCTTGAATTCACCCCTCCACTTT CASTDRAILNSPLHF
TRBJ2-1 TRBD1 NA TRBV12-5 TGTGCTAGTGGTTCGACAGGGAAGACCTACAATGAGCAGTTCTTC CASGSTGKTYNEQFF
TRBJ2-1 TRBD2 NA TRBV6-6 TGTGCCAGCAGGGGGACTAGAGAGTCCCCCCATGAGCAGTTCTTC CASRGTRESPHEQFF
TRBJ1-5 NA NA TRBV6-5 TGTGCCAGCAGCAGACAGCTTAGCAATCAGCCCCAGCATTTT CASSRQLSNQPQHF